One and the same sample provided the 4 T cell receptor beta chains below, sequenced in a study of blood T cell repertoires in COVID-19. Assay used: immunoSEQ multiplex PCR; TCRdb lists only in-frame clones, some missing. The sample carries 65,000 or so clones, nearly 80% recorded once. The sequenced sample was peripheral blood. The receptor set was obtained from a human donor in a cohort sampled during active COVID-19.

The gene calls are TRBV9 and TRBJ2-3, with D perhaps TRBD2 (5 bases). Per the germline V gene, CDR1 is SGDLS and CDR2 is YYNGEE. The CDR3 loop spans 14 amino acids. Trimming pared 4 bases from V and 2 bases from J, leaving 11 bases between. The CDR3: CASSKRGNTDTQYF. Written as DNA, the CDR3 is TGTGCCAGCAGCAAACGGGGAAACACAGATACGCAGTATTTT.

The chain has TRBV7-2 and TRBJ2-1, with 8 positions matching TRBD1. This CDR3 has 13 residues. V was pared by 3 bases and J by 9 bases, with 4 bases of the junction left unmatched. Germline CDR1 is SGHTA and CDR2 is FQGNSA. CDR3 sequence reads: CASSFGQGTEQFF. In DNA, the CDR3 is TGTGCCAGCAGCTTCGGACAGGGCACTGAGCAGTTCTTC. Combining the CDR3 with reference TRBV7-2 and TRBJ2-1 gives the whole variable domain GAGVSQSPSNKVTEKGKDVELRCDPISGHTALYWYRQSLGQGLEFLIYFQGNSAPDKSGLPSDRFSAERTGGSVSTLTIQRTQQEDSAVYLCASSFGQGTEQFFGPGTRLTVL.

This clone was observed a single time. The genes are TRBV5-8 and TRBJ1-2; D remains ambiguous. The CDR3 has 14 residues. Deletions cut 2 bases from V and 3 bases from J, with 11 bases between. The germline gives CDR1 SGHTS, CDR2 YDEGEE. The CDR3 DNA follows: TGTGCCAGCAGCTTAGCGGTCTCCTACTATGGCTACACCTTC. Translating it yields CASSLAVSYYGYTF. Variable domain in full (rest from reference TRBV5-8 and TRBJ1-2): EAGVTQSPTHLIKTRGQQATLRCSPISGHTSVYWYQQALGLGLQFLLWYDEGEERNRGNFPPRFSGRQFPNYSSELNVNALELEDSALYLCASSLAVSYYGYTFGSGTRLTVV.

This rearrangement joins TRBV7-2 to TRBJ1-1; no firm D call. Trimming shortened V by 1 base and J by 0 bases, and 9 bases separated the two germline ends. The CDR3 runs 15 residues. CDR1 and CDR2 (germline): SGHTA, FQGNSA. CDR3 region: CASSLDASLNTEAFF. The CDR3 nucleotides are TGTGCCAGCAGCTTAGACGCCAGTTTGAACACTGAAGCTTTCTTT.